This paragraph covers one T cell receptor beta chain sequence. Authors' data handling: Estimation of nucleated cell counts was performed using reference gene primer amplification. The data were produced by immunoSEQ multiplex PCR, yet TCRdb's version contains in-frame clones alone and is incomplete. For V, J and clone size, that table is used; D and trimming come from the DNA. The repertoire holds 140,000 to 150,000 clones, with around 89% as singletons. These data originate in a study of blood T cell repertoires in COVID-19. In the study overall: Samples of COVID-19 (acute and convalescent) were obtained from the United States, Italy and Spain. The analysed material was cDNA or gDNA that came from T cells, B-cell-depleted T cells, or PBMCs.

The TCR originated in a man aged 55-75 years with active or convalescent COVID-19. The sample comprised peripheral blood.

CDR3 loop: CARSLDRYHGYTF. In DNA, the CDR3 is TGTGCCAGAAGCTTGGACAGGTACCATGGCTACACCTTC. The V and J genes are TRBV5-3 and TRBJ1-2, with D possibly TRBD1 on 5 matching bases. TRBV5-3 is an open reading frame whose function is uncertain. The CDR3 runs 13 residues. V lost 0 bases, J lost 6 bases, and 9 bases lay in between.